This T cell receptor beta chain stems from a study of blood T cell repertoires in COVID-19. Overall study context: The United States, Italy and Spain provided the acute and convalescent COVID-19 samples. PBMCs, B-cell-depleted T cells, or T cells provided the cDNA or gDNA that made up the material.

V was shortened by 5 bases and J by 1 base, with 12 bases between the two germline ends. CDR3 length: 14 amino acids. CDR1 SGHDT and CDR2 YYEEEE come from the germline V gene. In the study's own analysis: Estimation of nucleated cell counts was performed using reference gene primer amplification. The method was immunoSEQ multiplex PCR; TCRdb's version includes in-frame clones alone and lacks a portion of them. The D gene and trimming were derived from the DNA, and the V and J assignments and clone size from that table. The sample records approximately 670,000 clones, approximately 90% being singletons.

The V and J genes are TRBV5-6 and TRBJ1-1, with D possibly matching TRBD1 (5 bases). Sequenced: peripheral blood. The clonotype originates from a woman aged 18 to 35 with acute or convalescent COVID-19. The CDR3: CASRNGARNTEAFF. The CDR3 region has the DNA TGTGCCAGCAGAAATGGGGCCAGGAACACTGAAGCTTTCTTT. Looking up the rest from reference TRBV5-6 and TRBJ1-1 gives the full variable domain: DAGVTQSPTHLIKTRGQQVTLRCSPKSGHDTVSWYQQALGQGPQFIFQYYEEEERQRGNFPDRFSGHQFPNYSSELNVNALLLGDSALYLCASRNGARNTEAFFGQGTRLTVV.